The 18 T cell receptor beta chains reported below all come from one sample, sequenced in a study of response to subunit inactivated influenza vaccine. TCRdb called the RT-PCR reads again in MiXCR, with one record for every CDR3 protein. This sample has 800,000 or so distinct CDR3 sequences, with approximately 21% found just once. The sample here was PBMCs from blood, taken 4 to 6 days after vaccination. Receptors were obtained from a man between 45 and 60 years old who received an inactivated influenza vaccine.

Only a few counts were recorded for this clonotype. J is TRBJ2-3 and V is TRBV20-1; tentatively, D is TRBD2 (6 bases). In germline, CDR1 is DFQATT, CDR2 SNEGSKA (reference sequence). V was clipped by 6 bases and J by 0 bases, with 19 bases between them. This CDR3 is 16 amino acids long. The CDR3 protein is CSANWGVRGSTDTQYF. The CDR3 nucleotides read TGCAGTGCCAATTGGGGGGTGCGCGGAAGCACAGATACGCAGTATTTT.

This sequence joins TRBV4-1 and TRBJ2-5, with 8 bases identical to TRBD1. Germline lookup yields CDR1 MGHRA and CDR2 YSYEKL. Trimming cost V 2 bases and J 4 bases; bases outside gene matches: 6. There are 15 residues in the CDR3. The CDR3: CASSQKDRVRETQYF. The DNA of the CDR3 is TGCGCCAGCAGCCAAAAGGACAGGGTGCGAGAGACCCAGTACTTC.

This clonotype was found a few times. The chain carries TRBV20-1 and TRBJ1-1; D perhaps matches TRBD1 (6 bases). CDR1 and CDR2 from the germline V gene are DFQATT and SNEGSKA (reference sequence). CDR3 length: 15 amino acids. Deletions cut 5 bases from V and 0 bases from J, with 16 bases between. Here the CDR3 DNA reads TGCAGTGCTGCCGTGGGGGGCGGCGTGAACACTGAAGCTTTCTTT. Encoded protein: CSAAVGGGVNTEAFF.

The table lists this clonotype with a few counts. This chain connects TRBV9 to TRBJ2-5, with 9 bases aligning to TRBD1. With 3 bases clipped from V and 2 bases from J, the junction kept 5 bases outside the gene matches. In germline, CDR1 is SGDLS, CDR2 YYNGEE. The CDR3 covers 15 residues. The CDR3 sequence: CASSGRDRAQETQYF. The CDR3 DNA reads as TGTGCCAGCAGCGGCCGGGACAGGGCGCAAGAGACCCAGTACTTC.

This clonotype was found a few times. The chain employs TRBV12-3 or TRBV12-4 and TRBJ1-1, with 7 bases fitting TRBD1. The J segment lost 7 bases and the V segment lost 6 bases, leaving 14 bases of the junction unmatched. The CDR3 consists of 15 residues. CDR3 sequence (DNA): TGTGCCAGCAGCCTCTCGACAGGGATCGGGGGTGAAGCTTTCTTT. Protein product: CASSLSTGIGGEAFF.

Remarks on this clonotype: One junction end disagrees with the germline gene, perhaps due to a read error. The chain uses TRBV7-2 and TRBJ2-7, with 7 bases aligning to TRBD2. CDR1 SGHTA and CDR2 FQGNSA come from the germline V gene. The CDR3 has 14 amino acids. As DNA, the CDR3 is TGTGCCTGCAGCTTAGCGATGGGGGGGATCGAGCAGTACTTC. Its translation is CACSLAMGGIEQYF.

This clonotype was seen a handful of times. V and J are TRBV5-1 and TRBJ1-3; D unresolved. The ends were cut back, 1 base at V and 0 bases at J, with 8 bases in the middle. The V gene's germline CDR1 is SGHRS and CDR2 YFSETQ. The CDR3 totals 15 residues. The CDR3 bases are TGCGCCAGCAGCTTGACGGGCTTCTCTGGAAACACCATATATTTT. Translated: CASSLTGFSGNTIYF. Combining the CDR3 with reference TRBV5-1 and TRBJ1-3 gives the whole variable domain KAGVTQTPRYLIKTRGQQVTLSCSPISGHRSVSWYQQTPGQGLQFLFEYFSETQRNKGNFPGRFSGRQFSNSRSEMNVSTLELGDSALYLCASSLTGFSGNTIYFGEGSWLTVV.

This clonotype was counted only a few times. The CDR3 region has the DNA TGTGCCAGCAGTTTAAAGGCGGGAGAGCAGTTCTTC. It is translated as CASSLKAGEQFF. V is TRBV12-3 or TRBV12-4 and J is TRBJ2-1, with a tentative D call TRBD2 (6 bases). CDR3 size: 12 residues. Trimming pared 2 bases from V and 10 bases from J, leaving 9 bases between.

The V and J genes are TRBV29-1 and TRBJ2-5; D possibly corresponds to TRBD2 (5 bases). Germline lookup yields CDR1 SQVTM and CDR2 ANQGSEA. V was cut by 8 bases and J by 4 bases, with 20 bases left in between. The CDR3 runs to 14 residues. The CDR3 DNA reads TGCAGCTCGACGGGGTTTGGTTACATAGAGACCCAGTACTTC. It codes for CSSTGFGYIETQYF.

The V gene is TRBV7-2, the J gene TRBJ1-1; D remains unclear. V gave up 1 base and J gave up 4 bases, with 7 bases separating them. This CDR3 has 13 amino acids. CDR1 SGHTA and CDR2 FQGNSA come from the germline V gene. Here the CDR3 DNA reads TGTGCCAGCAGCTTAGAGAGATTCACTGAAGCTTTCTTT. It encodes CASSLERFTEAFF.

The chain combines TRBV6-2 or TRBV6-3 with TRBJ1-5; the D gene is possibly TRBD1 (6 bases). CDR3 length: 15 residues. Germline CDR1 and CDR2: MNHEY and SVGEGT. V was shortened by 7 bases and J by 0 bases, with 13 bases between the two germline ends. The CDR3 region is CASNRGQYSNQPQHF. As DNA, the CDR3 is TGTGCCAGCAACAGAGGACAGTATAGCAATCAGCCCCAGCATTTT.

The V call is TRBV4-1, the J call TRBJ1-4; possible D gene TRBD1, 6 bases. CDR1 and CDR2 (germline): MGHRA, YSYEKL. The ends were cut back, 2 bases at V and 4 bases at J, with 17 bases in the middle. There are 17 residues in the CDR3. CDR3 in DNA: TGCGCCAGCAGCCAAAGAGGACAATGGGGGCGTAATGAAAAACTGTTTTTT. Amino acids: CASSQRGQWGRNEKLFF.

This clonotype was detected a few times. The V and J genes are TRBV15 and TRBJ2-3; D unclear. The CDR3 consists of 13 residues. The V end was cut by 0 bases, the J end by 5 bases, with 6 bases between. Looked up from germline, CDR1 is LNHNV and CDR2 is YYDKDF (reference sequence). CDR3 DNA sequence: TGTGCCACCAGCAGAGATATGGGAGATACGCAGTATTTT. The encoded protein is CATSRDMGDTQYF.

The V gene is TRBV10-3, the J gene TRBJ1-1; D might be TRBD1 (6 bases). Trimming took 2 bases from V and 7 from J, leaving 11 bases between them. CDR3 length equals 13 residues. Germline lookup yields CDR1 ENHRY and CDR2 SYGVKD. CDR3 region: CAISEGGASEAFF. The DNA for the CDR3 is TGTGCCATCAGTGAGGGGGGGGCAAGTGAAGCTTTCTTT.

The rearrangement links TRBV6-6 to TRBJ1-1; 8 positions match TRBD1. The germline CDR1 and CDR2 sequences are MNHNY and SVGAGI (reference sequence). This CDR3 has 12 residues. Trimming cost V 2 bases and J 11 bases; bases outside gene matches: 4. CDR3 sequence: CASSYGRDRAFF. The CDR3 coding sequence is TGTGCCAGCAGTTACGGTCGGGACAGGGCTTTCTTT.

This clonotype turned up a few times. The CDR3 region is CAISESPGLGNTIYF. The CDR3 nucleotides read TGTGCCATCAGTGAGTCGCCGGGGCTAGGAAACACCATATATTTT. The chain combines TRBV10-3 with TRBJ1-3; D might be TRBD1 (5 bases). V shed 0 bases and J shed 4 bases, with 10 bases lying between them. CDR3 size: 15 residues. Looked up from germline, CDR1 is ENHRY and CDR2 is SYGVKD.

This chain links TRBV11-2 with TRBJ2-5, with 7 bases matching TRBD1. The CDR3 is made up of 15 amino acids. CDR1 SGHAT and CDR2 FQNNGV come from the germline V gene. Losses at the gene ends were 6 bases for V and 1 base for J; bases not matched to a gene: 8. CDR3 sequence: CASRRPGQTQETQYF. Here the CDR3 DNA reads TGTGCCAGCAGGCGACCGGGACAGACCCAAGAGACCCAGTACTTC. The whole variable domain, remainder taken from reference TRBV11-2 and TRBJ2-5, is EAGVAQSPRYKIIEKRQSVAFWCNPISGHATLYWYQQILGQGPKLLIQFQNNGVVDDSQLPKDRFSAERLKGVDSTLKIQPAKLEDSAVYLCASRRPGQTQETQYFGPGTRLLVL.

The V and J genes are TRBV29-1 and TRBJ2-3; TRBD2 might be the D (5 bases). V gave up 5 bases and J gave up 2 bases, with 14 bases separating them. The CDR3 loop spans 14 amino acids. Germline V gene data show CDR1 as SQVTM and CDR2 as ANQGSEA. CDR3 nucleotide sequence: TGCAGCGTTATAATAGCGTCCCCCACAGATACGCAGTATTTT. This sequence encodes CSVIIASPTDTQYF.